The next 14 T cell receptor beta chains were all read from a single sample in a study of neoadjuvant anti-PD-1 for oral cavity cancer. The assay was immunoSEQ multiplex PCR, and TCRdb's table has in-frame clones only and misses some. The sample consists of 60,000 to 75,000 clones, around 83% of them appearing once. Sequenced here: PBMCs, sampled before nivolumab (anti-PD-1) treatment. The origin of the receptors is a person aged 35-79 years with oral cavity squamous cell carcinoma.

The chain combines TRBV28 with TRBJ2-7, with D possibly TRBD1 on 6 matching bases. Between the trimmed V and J ends, which lost 10 bases and 2 bases, there was a span of 21 bases. Germline assignment: CDR1 MDHEN and CDR2 SYDVKM. The CDR3 consists of 15 residues. The CDR3 here is CATRIPGTKTYEQYF. CDR3 bases: TGTGCCACCCGGATCCCCGGGACAAAAACCTACGAGCAGTACTTC.

The rearrangement links TRBV19 to TRBJ1-5, with D possibly matching TRBD1 (6 bases). V was pared by 8 bases and J by 0 bases, with 14 bases between. CDR3 length: 15 amino acids. CDR1 and CDR2 from the germline V gene are LNHDA and SQIVND (reference sequence). The CDR3 is CASSAGVYSNQPQHF. CDR3 DNA sequence: TGTGCCAGTTCGGCAGGGGTGTATAGCAATCAGCCCCAGCATTTT.

V is TRBV5-5 and J is TRBJ1-3; 8 bases align to TRBD1. V lost 0 bases, J lost 4 bases, and 3 bases stayed unmatched. There are 15 residues in the CDR3. Germline CDR1 and CDR2: SGHKS and YYEKEE (reference sequence). CDR3 sequence: CASSLARGQGNTIYF. CDR3 sequence (DNA): TGTGCCAGCAGCTTGGCCAGGGGGCAAGGAAACACCATATATTTT.

The V and J genes are TRBV7-2 and TRBJ2-1; 9 bases are a match to TRBD2. The CDR3 covers 15 residues. Germline CDR1 is SGHTA and CDR2 is FQGNSA. The J segment lost 7 bases and the V segment lost 1 base, leaving 5 bases of the junction unmatched. The CDR3 DNA follows: TGTGCCAGCAGCTTAGGCGGGGGGGCAAGGAATGAGCAGTTCTTC. Its translation: CASSLGGGARNEQFF.

The rearrangement joins TRBV5-5 to TRBJ1-2; D gene ambiguous. CDR3 length: 15 residues. The V end lost 1 base, the J end lost 6 bases, and 16 bases lay between the germline ends. Germline assignment: CDR1 SGHKS and CDR2 YYEKEE (reference sequence). The DNA for the CDR3 is TGTGCCAGCAGCTTGCGTGTCGGGTTCGGAGATGGCTACACCTTC. Translation gives CASSLRVGFGDGYTF.

The CDR3 is CASSLGQGAADTQYF. The CDR3 bases are TGCGCCAGCAGCTTGGGACAGGGTGCCGCAGATACGCAGTATTTT. J is TRBJ2-3 and V is TRBV5-1; 7 bases line up with TRBD1. CDR1 is SGHRS and CDR2 is YFSETQ in the germline V gene. After removal of 0 bases from V and 4 bases from J, the junction contained 5 bases not matched to a gene. CDR3 length: 15 residues.

V is TRBV4-1 and J is TRBJ1-5, with D hard to call. V lost 0 bases and J 1 base, leaving 7 bases between the germline ends. CDR3 length: 15 amino acids. Per germline, CDR1 MGHRA and CDR2 YSYEKL. CDR3 amino acids: CASSQDRGSNQPQHF. The CDR3, as DNA: TGCGCCAGCAGCCAAGATAGAGGGAGCAATCAGCCCCAGCATTTT.

In this sample, this clone turned up a few times. This chain uses TRBV19 with TRBJ1-5; maybe TRBD1 (5 bases). CDR3 length equals 14 residues. The ends were cut back, 6 bases at V and 7 bases at J, with 16 bases in the middle. The V gene's germline CDR1 is LNHDA and CDR2 SQIVND (reference sequence). The chain's CDR3 is CASRFGVGTQPQHF. Written as DNA, the CDR3 is TGTGCCAGTAGATTTGGGGTCGGGACCCAGCCCCAGCATTTT.

The chain uses TRBV2 and TRBJ2-4; 9 nucleotides line up with TRBD2. From germline, CDR1 is SNHLY and CDR2 FYNNEI. J was trimmed by 6 bases and V by 6 bases; bases with no gene match: 6. CDR3 size: 14 residues. Written as DNA, the CDR3 is TGTGCCAGCAGGGGTAGCGGGAGTCTAAACATTCAGTACTTC. It specifies CASRGSGSLNIQYF.

The V and J genes are TRBV7-9 and TRBJ1-1, with 8 bases lining up with TRBD1. The CDR3 extends over 15 amino acids. Losses at the gene ends were 2 bases for V and 1 base for J; bases not matched to a gene: 3. The germline V gene has CDR1 SEHNR and CDR2 FQNEAQ (reference sequence). CDR3 protein: CASSLPGQANTEAFF. As DNA, the CDR3 is TGTGCCAGCAGCTTACCGGGACAGGCGAACACTGAAGCTTTCTTT. Combining the CDR3 with reference TRBV7-9 and TRBJ1-1 gives the whole variable domain DTGVSQNPRHKITKRGQNVTFRCDPISEHNRLYWYRQTLGQGPEFLTYFQNEAQLEKSRLLSDRFSAERPKGSFSTLEIQRTEQGDSAMYLCASSLPGQANTEAFFGQGTRLTVV.

The chain combines TRBV18 with TRBJ1-5, with D unresolved. Trimming removed 3 bases at V and 4 bases at J, with 13 bases between. In germline, CDR1 is KGHSH, CDR2 LQKENI. This CDR3 has 15 residues. CDR3: CASSPRAIQNQPQHF. The CDR3 DNA is TGTGCCAGCTCACCGAGGGCTATTCAAAATCAGCCCCAGCATTTT. Variable domain in full (rest from reference TRBV18 and TRBJ1-5): NAGVMQNPRHLVRRRGQEARLRCSPMKGHSHVYWYRQLPEEGLKFMVYLQKENIIDESGMPKERFSAEFPKEGPSILRIQQVVRGDSAAYFCASSPRAIQNQPQHFGDGTRLSIL.

The V and J genes are TRBV7-2 and TRBJ1-1, with no clear D. This CDR3 contains 14 residues. Germline assignment: CDR1 SGHTA and CDR2 FQGNSA. V was pared by 2 bases and J by 7 bases, with 14 bases between. The CDR3 nucleotides are TGTGCCAGCAGCTTACGGTTCCCGGACGTTGAAGCTTTCTTT. This sequence encodes CASSLRFPDVEAFF.

This CDR3 reads CATSREGGEQYF. DNA of the CDR3: TGTGCCACCAGCAGAGAAGGGGGCGAGCAGTACTTC. The rearrangement links TRBV15 to TRBJ2-7; possible D gene TRBD1, 6 bases. V shed 0 bases and J shed 6 bases, with 6 bases lying between them. Germline assignment: CDR1 LNHNV and CDR2 YYDKDF (reference sequence). The length of the CDR3 is 12 residues.

The chain couples TRBV2 to TRBJ1-2; TRBD1 agrees at 9 bases. Germline trimming cut 7 bases from V and 7 bases from J; bases unmatched to any gene: 7. CDR1 is SNHLY and CDR2 is FYNNEI in the germline V gene. The CDR3 runs to 13 residues. The CDR3 region is CASKRDRDLGYTF. For the CDR3, the DNA is TGTGCCAGCAAAAGGGACAGGGATCTTGGCTACACCTTC.